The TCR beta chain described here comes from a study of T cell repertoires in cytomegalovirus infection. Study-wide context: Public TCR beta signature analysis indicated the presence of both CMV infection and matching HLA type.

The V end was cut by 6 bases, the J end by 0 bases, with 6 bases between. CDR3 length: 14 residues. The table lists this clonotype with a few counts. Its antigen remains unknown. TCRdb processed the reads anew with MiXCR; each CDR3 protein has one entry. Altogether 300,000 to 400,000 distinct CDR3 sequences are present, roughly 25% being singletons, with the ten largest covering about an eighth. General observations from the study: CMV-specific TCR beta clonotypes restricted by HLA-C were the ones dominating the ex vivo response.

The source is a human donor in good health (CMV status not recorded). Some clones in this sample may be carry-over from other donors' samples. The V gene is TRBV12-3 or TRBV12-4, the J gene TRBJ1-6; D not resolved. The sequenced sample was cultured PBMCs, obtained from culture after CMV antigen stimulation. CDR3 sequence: CASRDSSYNSPLHF. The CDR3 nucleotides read TGTGCCAGCAGGGATAGCTCCTATAATTCACCCCTCCACTTT.